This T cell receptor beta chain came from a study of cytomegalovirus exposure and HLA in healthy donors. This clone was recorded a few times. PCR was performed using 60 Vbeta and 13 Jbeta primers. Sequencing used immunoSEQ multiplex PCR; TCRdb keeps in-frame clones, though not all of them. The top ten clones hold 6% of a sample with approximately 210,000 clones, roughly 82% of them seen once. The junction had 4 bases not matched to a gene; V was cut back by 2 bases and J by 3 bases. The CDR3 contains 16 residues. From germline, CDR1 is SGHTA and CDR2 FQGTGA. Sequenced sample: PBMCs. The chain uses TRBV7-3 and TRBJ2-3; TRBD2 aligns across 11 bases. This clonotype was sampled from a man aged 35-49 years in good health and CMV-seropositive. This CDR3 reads CASSLALAGGTDTQYF. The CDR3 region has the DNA TGTGCCAGCAGCTTAGCGCTAGCGGGAGGAACAGATACGCAGTATTTT.